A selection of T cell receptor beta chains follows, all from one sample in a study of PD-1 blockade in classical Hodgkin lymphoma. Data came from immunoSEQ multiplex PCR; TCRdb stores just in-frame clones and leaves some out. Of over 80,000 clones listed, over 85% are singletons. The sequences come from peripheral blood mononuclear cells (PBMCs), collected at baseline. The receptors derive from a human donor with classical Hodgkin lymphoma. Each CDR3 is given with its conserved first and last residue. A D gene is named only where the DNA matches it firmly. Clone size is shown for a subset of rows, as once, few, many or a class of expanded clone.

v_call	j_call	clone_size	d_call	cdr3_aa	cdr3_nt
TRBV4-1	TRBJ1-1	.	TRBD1	CASSQDTGQGTEAFF	TGCGCCAGCAGCCAAGATACCGGACAGGGGACTGAAGCTTTCTTT
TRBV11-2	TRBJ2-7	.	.	CASSKDPWAASGYEQYF	TGTGCCAGCAGCAAAGACCCTTGGGCCGCTAGTGGCTACGAGCAGTACTTC
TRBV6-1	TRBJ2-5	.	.	CASSDGLRLETQYF	TGTGCCAGCAGTGACGGCTTGAGGTTGGAGACCCAGTACTTC
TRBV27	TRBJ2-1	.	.	CASSPSRGGAHGNYNEQFF	TGTGCCAGCAGTCCCTCCCGAGGGGGGGCGCACGGAAATTACAATGAGCAGTTCTTC
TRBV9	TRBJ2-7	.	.	CASSPTGSPSYEQYF	TGTGCCAGCAGTCCAACAGGGTCCCCCTCCTACGAGCAGTACTTC
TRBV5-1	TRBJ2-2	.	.	CASSWRDNPNTGELFF	TGCGCCAGCAGCTGGCGGGACAATCCTAACACCGGGGAGCTGTTTTTT
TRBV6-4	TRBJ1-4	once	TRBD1	CASSDLQGPEGKLFF	TGTGCCAGCAGTGACTTACAGGGGCCCGAGGGAAAACTGTTTTTT
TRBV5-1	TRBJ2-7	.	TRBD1	CASSLATGTGGEQYF	TGCGCCAGCAGCTTGGCTACCGGGACAGGGGGCGAGCAGTACTTC
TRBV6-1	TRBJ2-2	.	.	CASSEARGTPNTGELFF	TGTGCCAGCAGTGAAGCGAGGGGGACCCCGAACACCGGGGAGCTGTTTTTT
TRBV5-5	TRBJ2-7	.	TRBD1	CASSYSGTGGYEQYF	TGTGCCAGCAGCTATTCCGGGACAGGGGGATACGAGCAGTACTTC
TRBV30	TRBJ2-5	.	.	CACGGRRETQYF	TGTGCCTGTGGCGGTCGGAGGGAGACCCAGTACTTC
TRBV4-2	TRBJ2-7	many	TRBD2	CASSQGGLAGSNEQYF	TGTGCCAGCAGCCAAGGAGGACTAGCGGGTTCTAACGAGCAGTACTTC
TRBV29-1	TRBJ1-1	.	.	CSVDARGTSEAFF	TGCAGCGTTGATGCGCGGGGAACTAGCGAAGCTTTCTTT
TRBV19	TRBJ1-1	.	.	CASSRGTHTEAFF	TGTGCCAGTAGTAGAGGGACACACACTGAAGCTTTCTTT
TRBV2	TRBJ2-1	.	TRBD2	CASSSGTSGNEQFF	TGTGCCAGTTCTTCCGGGACTAGCGGCAATGAGCAGTTCTTC
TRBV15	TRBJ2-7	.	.	CATAGGLNYEQYF	TGTGCCACGGCAGGGGGGCTGAACTACGAGCAGTACTTC
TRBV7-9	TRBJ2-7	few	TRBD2	CASASGLGLYEQYF	TGTGCCAGCGCATCGGGACTAGGACTCTACGAGCAGTACTTC
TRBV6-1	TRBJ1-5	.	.	CASSPWSSYQPQHF	TGTGCCAGCAGCCCTTGGAGTAGCTATCAGCCCCAGCATTTT
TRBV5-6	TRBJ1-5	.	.	CASSLGGGNQPQHF	TGTGCCAGCAGCTTGGGAGGGGGGAATCAGCCCCAGCATTTT
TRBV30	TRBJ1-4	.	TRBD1	CAWNGQATNEKLFF	TGTGCCTGGAACGGACAGGCAACTAATGAAAAACTGTTTTTT
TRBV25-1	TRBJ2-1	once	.	CASSVGIGEQFF	TGTGCCAGCAGTGTCGGCATAGGTGAGCAGTTCTTC
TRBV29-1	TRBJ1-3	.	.	CSVLLGNTIYF	TGCAGCGTCCTACTGGGAAACACCATATATTTT
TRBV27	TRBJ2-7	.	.	CAIGPRERPYEQYF	TGTGCCATCGGTCCCAGGGAGCGACCCTACGAGCAGTACTTC
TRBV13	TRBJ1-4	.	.	CAGHEDSSNEKLFF	TGTGCCGGTCACGAGGACAGCTCTAATGAAAAACTGTTTTTT
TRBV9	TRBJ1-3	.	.	CASSPRSQNTIYF	TGTGCCAGCAGCCCCAGGAGCCAAAACACCATATATTTT
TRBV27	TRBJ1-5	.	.	CASSLAGSNQPQHF	TGTGCCAGCAGTTTAGCCGGGAGCAATCAGCCCCAGCATTTT
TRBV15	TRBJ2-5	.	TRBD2	CATNLGLVGETQYF	TGTGCCACCAACCTGGGACTAGTGGGAGAGACCCAGTACTTC
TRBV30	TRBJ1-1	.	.	CAWRRGMNTEAFF	TGTGCCTGGAGACGGGGGATGAACACTGAAGCTTTCTTT
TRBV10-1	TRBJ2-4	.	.	CASSRDGAKNIQYF	TGCGCCAGCAGTCGGGACGGAGCCAAAAACATTCAGTACTTC
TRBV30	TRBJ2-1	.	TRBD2	CAWRIRTSGLNEQFF	TGTGCCTGGAGGATACGGACTAGCGGGTTGAATGAGCAGTTCTTC
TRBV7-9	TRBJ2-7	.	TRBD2	CASSLARNGGRKNEQYF	TGTGCCAGCAGCTTAGCGAGGAATGGCGGGAGGAAGAACGAGCAGTACTTC
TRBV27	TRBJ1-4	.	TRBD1	CAKKTGGEKLFF	TGTGCCAAAAAGACAGGGGGTGAAAAACTGTTTTTT
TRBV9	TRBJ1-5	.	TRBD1	CASTIRDRLSQPQHF	TGTGCCAGCACCATCCGGGACAGACTAAGTCAGCCCCAGCATTTT